This entry describes one T cell receptor (beta chain). Its antigen is as yet unknown. The sample comes from a study of CD8 T cells in ankylosing spondylitis. The CDR3 runs to 15 residues. The germline V gene encodes CDR1 SNHLY and CDR2 FYNNEI. V was pared by 2 bases and J by 9 bases, with 4 bases of the junction left unmatched. The study's findings and limits: Relatively scarce in peripheral blood, disease-linked clones were CD8+.

TCRdb analysed the 5' RACE reads with MiXCR anew, one entry per CDR3 protein. The data contain about 140,000 distinct CDR3 sequences, under 35% of them singletons. Input material: synovial fluid, either unsorted or a sorted T cell fraction (not recorded which). This clonotype was sampled from a male donor with ankylosing spondylitis. The rearrangement joins TRBV2 to TRBJ2-1, with 13 bases lining up with TRBD2. DNA of the CDR3: TGTGCCAGCAGTGAAACTAGCGGGGGGGCTGGTGAGCAGTTCTTC. Protein product: CASSETSGGAGEQFF. The full variable domain, rest sourced from reference TRBV2 and TRBJ2-1, is EPEVTQTPSHQVTQMGQEVILRCVPISNHLYFYWYRQILGQKVEFLVSFYNNEISEKSEIFDDQFSVERPDGSNFTLKIRSTKLEDSAMYFCASSETSGGAGEQFFGPGTRLTVL.